This record concerns one TCR beta chain sequence. The data stem from a study of T-cell memory formation after mild COVID-19. Germline assignment: CDR1 LGHNA and CDR2 YNFKEQ. The CDR3 extends over 15 amino acids. V shed 0 bases and J 14 bases; nucleotides not matched to a gene: 10. The 5'RACE method, run with constant-segment primers, produced TCR alpha and TCR beta cDNA libraries (carrying sample barcodes and UMIs). Each CDR3 protein is one row after TCRdb ran MiXCR on the 5' RACE reads. Here the sample spans 110,000 to 150,000 distinct CDR3 sequences, under 30% being singletons. V is TRBV4-2 and J is TRBJ2-1, with 10 bases fitting TRBD2. Sequencing was done on a sample of PBMCs or a T cell subset sorted from them (not recorded which). The sequence came from an adult woman who had mild COVID-19 (a few samples of this study predate the infection). Cell type and time point are not known. CDR3 coding DNA: TGTGCCAGCAGCCAAGAGCGGTGGAGCGGGAGGGAGGAGTTCTTC. This codes for CASSQERWSGREEFF.